This T cell receptor (beta chain) was captured in a study of beta chain features in type 1 diabetes. A word on this clone: The antigen remains unidentified.

The authors sorted CD4+ naive, central memory, regulatory and stem cell-like memory cells via CD45RO/CCR7/CD25/CD127/CD95/CD27. Whole-study results and caveats: Small HLA sub-analyses could not settle whether HLA shapes TCRB rearrangement. The study found fewer insertions and more deletions at VDJ junctions in type 1 diabetes patients. Shorter templates might be favored by PCR, and equally so in patients and in controls. Significant though moderate, a shortening of TCRB CDR3s appeared in all four CD4+ subsets of Type 1 diabetes patients.

Expressed TCRB transcripts were sequenced because the isolated RNA had all been reverse transcribed beforehand. Sequenced by immunoSEQ multiplex PCR; TCRdb stores in-frame clones only, minus some. This table holds 150,000 to 200,000 clones, around 8.4% found once. Material for sequencing was central memory CD4+ T cells from blood. This TCR came from a woman younger than 30 with type 1 diabetes.

DNA of the CDR3: TGTGCCAGCAGCTTCCATGGGCCGATGTATGAAAAACTGTTTTTT. Its translation is CASSFHGPMYEKLFF. V is TRBV7-9 and J is TRBJ1-4; D remains unclear. The CDR3 is made up of 15 amino acids. Trimming took 3 bases from V and 6 from J, leaving 14 bases between them. The germline gives CDR1 SEHNR, CDR2 FQNEAQ (reference sequence).